The 23 T cell receptor beta chains below were found in one sample sequenced in a study of human T cells and chemical hapten exposure. Time point: patch test 1, 2 weeks after DPC sensitization. Regarding treatment: therapeutic diphenylcyclopropenone sensitization with weekly scalp DPC. TCRdb used MiXCR to reprocess the RACE reads, holding one entry per CDR3 protein. Of approximately 71,000 distinct CDR3 sequences in the sample, 9.8% are singletons; the top ten hold around 3.3%. Sequenced here: whole blood, sampled in connection with sensitization to the hapten diphenylcyclopropenone (DPC). The receptors here all came from a middle-aged woman with alopecia areata. Some clones in this sample may be carry-over from other donors' samples.

Many counts were recorded for this clonotype. The chain uses TRBV7-9 and TRBJ1-6, with TRBD1 identical over 9 bases. In germline, CDR1 is SEHNR, CDR2 FQNEAQ (reference sequence). This CDR3 is 15 amino acids long. V was clipped by 6 bases and J by 9 bases; unmatched bases: 9. The CDR3 is CASRPGTGLVSPLHF. The CDR3 DNA reads TGTGCCAGCAGACCTGGGACAGGGTTGGTTTCACCCCTCCACTTT.

This clonotype was recorded at least ten times. The chain employs TRBV19 and TRBJ2-7; D may be TRBD2 (6 bases). The germline V gene has CDR1 LNHDA and CDR2 SQIVND (reference sequence). V dropped 5 bases and J dropped 3 bases, with 20 bases sitting between them. The CDR3 is 16 residues long. The CDR3: CASSVSFPAGFYEQYF. CDR3 coding DNA: TGTGCCAGTAGTGTTTCCTTCCCGGCGGGGTTCTACGAGCAGTACTTC.

In this sample, this clonotype turned up a few times. This chain uses TRBV6-5 with TRBJ1-3, with 7 bases lining up with TRBD1. From germline, CDR1 is MNHEY and CDR2 SVGAGI. With 4 bases clipped from V and 2 bases from J, the junction kept 5 bases outside the gene matches. The CDR3 loop spans 15 amino acids. CDR3 in amino acids: CASSFDRAAGNTIYF. CDR3 nucleotides: TGTGCCAGCAGTTTTGACAGGGCTGCTGGAAACACCATATATTTT.

The table lists this clonotype with many counts. The chain recombines TRBV5-1 with TRBJ1-2; TRBD1 might be the D (5 bases). The CDR3 runs to 15 residues. Deletions cut 0 bases from V and 2 bases from J, with 11 bases between. Germline V gives CDR1 SGHRS, CDR2 YFSETQ. The chain's CDR3 is CASSLGGAGNYGYTF. DNA for the CDR3: TGCGCCAGCAGCTTGGGCGGGGCCGGCAACTATGGCTACACCTTC.

This clonotype has a count of ten or more. This rearrangement joins TRBV6-6 to TRBJ1-1; 9 nucleotides line up with TRBD1. Unmatched junction bases numbered 11, after V lost 8 bases and J lost 1 base. Per the germline V gene, CDR1 is MNHNY and CDR2 is SVGAGI (reference sequence). The CDR3 is 16 amino acids. CDR3 sequence: CASLRGRGQGNTEAFF. CDR3 bases: TGTGCCAGCCTCCGGGGGCGGGGACAGGGGAACACTGAAGCTTTCTTT.

This clonotype was seen only a few times. The V call is TRBV7-3, the J call TRBJ2-1; 7 nucleotides agree with TRBD2. V lost 0 bases to trimming and J lost 2 bases; unmatched junction nucleotides: 7. The CDR3 is 17 residues long. Per the germline V gene, CDR1 is SGHTA and CDR2 is FQGTGA. CDR3 DNA sequence: TGTGCCAGCAGCTTAACGGTCGCGCTAGCGGCCTACAATGAGCAGTTCTTC. This gives the protein CASSLTVALAAYNEQFF.

This clonotype was counted at least ten times. V usage is TRBV27 and J usage is TRBJ2-7; 8 bases fit TRBD1. Germline CDR1 is MNHEY and CDR2 is SMNVEV (reference sequence). Germline trimming cut 7 bases from V and 3 bases from J; bases unmatched to any gene: 5. The CDR3 contains 13 residues. CDR3 region: CASKGQGFYEQYF. CDR3 DNA: TGTGCCAGCAAAGGACAGGGTTTCTACGAGCAGTACTTC.

This clonotype was found many times. The genes are TRBV7-2 and TRBJ2-3; 8 bases fit TRBD2. With V trimmed by 1 base and J by 1 base, 4 bases remained unmatched. Germline CDR1 is SGHTA and CDR2 is FQGNSA. The CDR3 spans 16 residues. CDR3 nucleotide sequence: TGTGCCAGCAGCTTAGATCCAGCGGGGGGCACAGATACGCAGTATTTT. It is translated as CASSLDPAGGTDTQYF.

This clonotype occurred many times. V is TRBV6-5 and J is TRBJ2-7, with D possibly being TRBD2 (6 bases). CDR1 is MNHEY and CDR2 is SVGAGI in the germline V gene. The CDR3 totals 13 residues. V was shortened by 4 bases and J by 6 bases, with 13 bases between the two germline ends. For the CDR3, the DNA is TGTGCCAGCAGTTTCCAGGGAGCGGGCGAGCAGTACTTC. This codes for CASSFQGAGEQYF.

This clonotype was seen ten or more times. The chain has TRBV7-9 and TRBJ1-2; no firm D call. Trimming shortened V by 6 bases and J by 8 bases, and 10 bases separated the two germline ends. CDR3 size: 11 residues. Looked up from germline, CDR1 is SEHNR and CDR2 is FQNEAQ (reference sequence). The CDR3 reads CASSSSGGYTF. The CDR3 bases are TGTGCCAGCAGTTCCAGCGGAGGCTACACCTTC.

This clonotype was observed a few times. The chain uses TRBV6-5 and TRBJ1-5; weak D call: TRBD1 (6 bases). V was cut by 5 bases and J by 7 bases, with 12 bases left in between. Germline values: CDR1 MNHEY, CDR2 SVGAGI. The CDR3 spans 13 residues. The CDR3 reads CASSRQADQPQHF. The CDR3 DNA reads as TGTGCCAGCAGTCGACAGGCGGACCAGCCCCAGCATTTT.

This clonotype has ten or more counts. The V call is TRBV5-4, the J call TRBJ1-1; D is ambiguous. CDR3 length equals 13 residues. The ends were cut back, 2 bases at V and 3 bases at J, with 8 bases in the middle. The germline V gene encodes CDR1 SGHNT and CDR2 YYREEE (reference sequence). This CDR3 reads CASSFSGDTEAFF. CDR3 coding DNA: TGTGCCAGCAGCTTCAGCGGGGACACTGAAGCTTTCTTT.

The genes are TRBV7-2 and TRBJ2-3; weak D call: TRBD2 (6 bases). The CDR3 sequence is 15 residues long. V was pared by 5 bases and J by 7 bases, with 19 bases between. Germline CDR1 reads SGHTA; CDR2 reads FQGNSA. The CDR3 loop reads CASSRDFGSSNTQYF. The CDR3 bases are TGTGCCAGCAGCCGGGACTTTGGCTCCTCTAATACGCAGTATTTT. Full variable domain (outside the CDR3, taken from reference TRBV7-2 and TRBJ2-3): GAGVSQSPSNKVTEKGKDVELRCDPISGHTALYWYRQSLGQGLEFLIYFQGNSAPDKSGLPSDRFSAERTGGSVSTLTIQRTQQEDSAVYLCASSRDFGSSNTQYFGPGTRLTVL.

This clonotype was recorded many times. CDR3 bases: TGTGCCAGCTCACCTGCGACAGGGCCCTACGAGCAGTACTTC. Encoded protein: CASSPATGPYEQYF. This sequence joins TRBV18 and TRBJ2-7; TRBD1 aligns across 7 bases. After removal of 3 bases from V and 2 bases from J, the junction contained 4 bases not matched to a gene. Germline V CDR1 and CDR2: KGHSH, LQKENI. The CDR3 consists of 14 residues.

The genes are TRBV18 and TRBJ2-1; TRBD1 is a possible D gene (5 bases). CDR1 is KGHSH, CDR2 LQKENI, per germline. The CDR3 has 15 amino acids. The ends were cut back, 5 bases at V and 0 bases at J, with 11 bases in the middle. The CDR3 here is CASSKQGYSYNEQFF. The DNA for the CDR3 is TGTGCCAGCTCAAAGCAGGGCTACTCCTACAATGAGCAGTTCTTC.

This clonotype was counted many times. This sequence joins TRBV11-3 and TRBJ2-3, with D possibly being TRBD1 (6 bases). The V gene's germline CDR1 is SGHNT and CDR2 YENEEA. V lost 3 bases and J 0 bases, leaving 7 bases between the germline ends. The CDR3 is made up of 14 amino acids. The CDR3 DNA reads TGTGCCAGCAGCTTTACAGGGAGCACAGATACGCAGTATTTT. Its protein is CASSFTGSTDTQYF.

Many counts were recorded for this clonotype. The chain couples TRBV7-9 to TRBJ2-5; D unclear. Per the germline V gene, CDR1 is SEHNR and CDR2 is FQNEAQ (reference sequence). Trimming took 5 bases from V and 0 from J, leaving 7 bases between them. This CDR3 is built from 13 residues. CDR3 protein: CASSVTYQETQYF. CDR3 nucleotide sequence: TGTGCCAGCAGCGTAACGTACCAAGAGACCCAGTACTTC.

The chain couples TRBV6-2 or TRBV6-3 to TRBJ1-6; the match to TRBD1 covers 7 bases. Unmatched junction bases numbered 5, after V lost 6 bases and J lost 0 bases. This CDR3 is built from 16 residues. Looked up from germline, CDR1 is MNHEY and CDR2 is SVGEGT. CDR3 sequence: CASSHRQGSYNSPLHF. DNA of the CDR3: TGTGCCAGCAGCCACCGACAGGGCTCCTATAATTCACCCCTCCACTTT.

This clonotype was seen many times. The chain has TRBV28 and TRBJ2-2, with TRBD2 matching 9 bases. This CDR3 is 15 amino acids long. The germline CDR1 and CDR2 sequences are MDHEN and SYDVKM. V trimming: 2 bases; J trimming: 3 bases; junction bases outside the gene matches: 1. CDR3 coding DNA: TGTGCCAGCAGTTTAGCGGGGGGGTACACCGGGGAGCTGTTTTTT. Its protein product is CASSLAGGYTGELFF.

This clonotype appeared many times. The CDR3 DNA is TGTGCCAGCAGCTTGGCTGCAGATACGCAGTATTTT. It is translated as CASSLAADTQYF. The chain has TRBV5-6 and TRBJ2-3; D uncertain. The V gene lost 0 bases and the J gene lost 4 bases, with 3 bases spanning the gap. The germline V gene encodes CDR1 SGHDT and CDR2 YYEEEE. CDR3 length: 12 residues.

V and J are TRBV30 and TRBJ1-2; 7 bases line up with TRBD1. The CDR3 length is 13 residues. V trimming: 4 bases; J trimming: 4 bases; junction bases outside the gene matches: 6. Germline V gives CDR1 GTSNPN, CDR2 SVGIG (reference sequence). CDR3 nucleotide sequence: TGTGCCTGGACAAGGGGGCCTGGCTATGGCTACACCTTC. It yields the protein CAWTRGPGYGYTF.

This clonotype came up many times. In DNA form, the CDR3 reads TGTGCCAGCAGTCCGACTAGCCACAATGAGCAGTTCTTC. It codes for CASSPTSHNEQFF. V gene TRBV6-6 combines with J gene TRBJ2-1; 7 nucleotides line up with TRBD2. The CDR3 sequence is 13 residues long. J was trimmed by 5 bases and V by 5 bases; bases with no gene match: 3. Germline V lookup: CDR1 MNHNY, CDR2 SVGAGI (reference sequence).

This clonotype came up many times. The chain links TRBV27 to TRBJ2-7, with D maybe TRBD1 (6 bases). The CDR3 is 14 amino acids. Germline V gives CDR1 MNHEY, CDR2 SMNVEV (reference sequence). With 8 bases removed from V and 2 bases from J, the gap between germline ends came to 16 bases. CDR3 in DNA: TGTGCCAGCGCTCAGGGGACGGCAACCTACGAGCAGTACTTC. Amino acid sequence: CASAQGTATYEQYF.